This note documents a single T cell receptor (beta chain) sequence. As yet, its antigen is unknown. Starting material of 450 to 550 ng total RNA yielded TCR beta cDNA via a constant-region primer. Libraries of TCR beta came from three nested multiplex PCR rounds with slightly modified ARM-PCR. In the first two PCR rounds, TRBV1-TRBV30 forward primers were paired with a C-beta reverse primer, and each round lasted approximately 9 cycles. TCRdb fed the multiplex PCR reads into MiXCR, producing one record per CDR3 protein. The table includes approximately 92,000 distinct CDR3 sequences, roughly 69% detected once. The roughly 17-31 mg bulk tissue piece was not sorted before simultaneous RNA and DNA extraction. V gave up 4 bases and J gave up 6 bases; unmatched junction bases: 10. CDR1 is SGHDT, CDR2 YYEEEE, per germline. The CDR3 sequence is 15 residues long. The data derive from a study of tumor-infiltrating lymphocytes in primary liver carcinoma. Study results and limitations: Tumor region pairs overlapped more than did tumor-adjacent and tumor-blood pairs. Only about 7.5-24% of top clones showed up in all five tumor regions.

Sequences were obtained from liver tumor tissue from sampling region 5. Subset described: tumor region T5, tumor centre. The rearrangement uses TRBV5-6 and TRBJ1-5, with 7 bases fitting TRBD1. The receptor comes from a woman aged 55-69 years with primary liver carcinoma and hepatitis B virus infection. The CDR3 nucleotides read TGTGCCAGCAGCGCCGGGACAGCCTCAGTTCAGCCCCAGCATTTT. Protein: CASSAGTASVQPQHF.